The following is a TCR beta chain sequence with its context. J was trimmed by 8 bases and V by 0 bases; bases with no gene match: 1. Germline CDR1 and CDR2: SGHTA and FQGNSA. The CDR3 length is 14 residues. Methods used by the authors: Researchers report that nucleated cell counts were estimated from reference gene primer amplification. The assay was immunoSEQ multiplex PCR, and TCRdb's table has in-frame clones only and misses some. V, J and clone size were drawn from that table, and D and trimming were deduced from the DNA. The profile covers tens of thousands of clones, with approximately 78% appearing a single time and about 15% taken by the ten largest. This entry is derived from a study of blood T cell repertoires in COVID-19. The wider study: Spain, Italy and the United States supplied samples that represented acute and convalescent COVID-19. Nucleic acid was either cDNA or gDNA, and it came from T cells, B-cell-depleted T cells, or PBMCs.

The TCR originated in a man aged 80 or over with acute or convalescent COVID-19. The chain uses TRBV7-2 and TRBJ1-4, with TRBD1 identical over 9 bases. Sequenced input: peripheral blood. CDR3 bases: TGTGCCAGCAGCTTAGCCGGGACAGGGGAAAAACTGTTTTTT. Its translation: CASSLAGTGEKLFF.